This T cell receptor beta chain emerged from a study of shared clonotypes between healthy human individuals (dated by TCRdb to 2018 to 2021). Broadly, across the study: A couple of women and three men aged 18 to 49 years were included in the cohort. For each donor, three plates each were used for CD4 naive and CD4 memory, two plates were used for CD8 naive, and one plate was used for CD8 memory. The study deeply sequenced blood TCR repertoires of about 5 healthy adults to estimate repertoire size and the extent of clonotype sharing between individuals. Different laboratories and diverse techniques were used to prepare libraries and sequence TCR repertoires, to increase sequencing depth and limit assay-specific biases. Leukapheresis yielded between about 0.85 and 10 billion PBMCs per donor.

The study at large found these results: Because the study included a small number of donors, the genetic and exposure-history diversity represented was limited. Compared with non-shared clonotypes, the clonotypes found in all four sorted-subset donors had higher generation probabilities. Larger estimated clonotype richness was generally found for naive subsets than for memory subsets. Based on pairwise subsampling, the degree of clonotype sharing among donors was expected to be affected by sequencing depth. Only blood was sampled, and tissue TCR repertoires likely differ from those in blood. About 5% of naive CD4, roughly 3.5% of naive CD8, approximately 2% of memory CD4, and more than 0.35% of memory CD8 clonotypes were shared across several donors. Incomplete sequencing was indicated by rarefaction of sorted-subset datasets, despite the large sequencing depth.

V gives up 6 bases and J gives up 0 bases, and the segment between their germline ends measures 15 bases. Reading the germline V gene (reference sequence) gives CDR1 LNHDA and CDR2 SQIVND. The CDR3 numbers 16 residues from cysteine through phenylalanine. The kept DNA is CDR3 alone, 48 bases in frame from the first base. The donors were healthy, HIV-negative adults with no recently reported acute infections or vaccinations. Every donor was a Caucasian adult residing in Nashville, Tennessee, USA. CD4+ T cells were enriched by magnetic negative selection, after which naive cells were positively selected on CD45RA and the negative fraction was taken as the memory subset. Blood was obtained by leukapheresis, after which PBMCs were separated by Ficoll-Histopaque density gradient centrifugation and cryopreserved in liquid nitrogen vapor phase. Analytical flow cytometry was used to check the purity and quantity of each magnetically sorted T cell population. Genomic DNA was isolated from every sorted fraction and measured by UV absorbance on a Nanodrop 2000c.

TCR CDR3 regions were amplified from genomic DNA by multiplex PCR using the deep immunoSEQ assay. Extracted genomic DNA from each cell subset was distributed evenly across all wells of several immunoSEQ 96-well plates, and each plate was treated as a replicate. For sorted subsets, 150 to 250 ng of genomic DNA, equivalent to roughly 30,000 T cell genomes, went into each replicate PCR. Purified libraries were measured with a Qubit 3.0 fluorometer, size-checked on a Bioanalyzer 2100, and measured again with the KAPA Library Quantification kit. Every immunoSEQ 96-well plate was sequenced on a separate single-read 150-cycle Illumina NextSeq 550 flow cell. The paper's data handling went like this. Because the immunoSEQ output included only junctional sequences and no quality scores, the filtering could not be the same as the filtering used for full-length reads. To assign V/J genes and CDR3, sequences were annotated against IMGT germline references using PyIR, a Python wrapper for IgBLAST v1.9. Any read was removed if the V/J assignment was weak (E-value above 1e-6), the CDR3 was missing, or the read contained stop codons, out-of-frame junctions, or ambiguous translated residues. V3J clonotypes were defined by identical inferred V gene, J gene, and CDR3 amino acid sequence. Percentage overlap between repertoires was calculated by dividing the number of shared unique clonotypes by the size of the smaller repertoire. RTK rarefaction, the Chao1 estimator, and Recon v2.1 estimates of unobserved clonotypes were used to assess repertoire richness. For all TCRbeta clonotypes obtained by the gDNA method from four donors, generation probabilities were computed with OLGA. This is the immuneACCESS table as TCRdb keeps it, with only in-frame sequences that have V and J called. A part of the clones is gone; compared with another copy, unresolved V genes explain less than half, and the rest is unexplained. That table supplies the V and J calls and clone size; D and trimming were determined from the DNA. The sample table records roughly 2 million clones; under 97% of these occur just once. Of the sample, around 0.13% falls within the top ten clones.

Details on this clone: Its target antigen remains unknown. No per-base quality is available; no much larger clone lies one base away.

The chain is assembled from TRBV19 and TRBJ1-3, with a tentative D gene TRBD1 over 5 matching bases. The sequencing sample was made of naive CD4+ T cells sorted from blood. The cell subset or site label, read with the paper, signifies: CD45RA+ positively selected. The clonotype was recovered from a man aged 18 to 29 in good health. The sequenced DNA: TGTGCCAGTAGCCCGGGACGCCCGAGCTCTGGAAACACCATATATTTT. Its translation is CASSPGRPSSGNTIYF.